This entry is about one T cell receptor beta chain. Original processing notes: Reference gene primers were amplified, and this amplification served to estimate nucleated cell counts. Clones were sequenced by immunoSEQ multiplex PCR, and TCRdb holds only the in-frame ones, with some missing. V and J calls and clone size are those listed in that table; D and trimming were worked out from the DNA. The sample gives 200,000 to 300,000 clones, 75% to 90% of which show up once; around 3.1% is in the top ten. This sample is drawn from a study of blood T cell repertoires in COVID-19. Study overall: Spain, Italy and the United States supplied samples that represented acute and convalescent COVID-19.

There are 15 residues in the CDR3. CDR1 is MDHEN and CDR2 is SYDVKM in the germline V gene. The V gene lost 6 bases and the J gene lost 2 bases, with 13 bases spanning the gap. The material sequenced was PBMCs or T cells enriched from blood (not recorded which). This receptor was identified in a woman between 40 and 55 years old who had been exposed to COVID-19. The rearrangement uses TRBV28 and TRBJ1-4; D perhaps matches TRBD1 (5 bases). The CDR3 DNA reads TGTGCCAGCAGAGAACCGGGGGGGACTAATGAAAAACTGTTTTTT. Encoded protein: CASREPGGTNEKLFF. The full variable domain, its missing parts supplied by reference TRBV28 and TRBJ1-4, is DVKVTQSSRYLVKRTGEKVFLECVQDMDHENMFWYRQDPGLGLRLIYFSYDVKMKEKGDIPEGYSVSREKKERFSLILESASTNQTSMYLCASREPGGTNEKLFFGSGTQLSVL.